Presented here are 5 T cell receptor beta chains from one specimen sequenced in a study of T cell repertoires in cytomegalovirus infection. TCRdb used MiXCR to reprocess the reads, holding one entry per CDR3 protein. The sample consists of 370,000 or so distinct CDR3 sequences, roughly 34% of them appearing once. Antigens of these TCRs are unknown. This specimen was cultured PBMCs, taken from culture after CMV antigen stimulation. These receptors were taken from a human donor in good health (CMV status not recorded). Some clones in this sample may be carry-over from other donors' samples.

This clonotype was counted between two and nine times. This rearrangement joins TRBV7-2 to TRBJ1-2, with D hard to call. V dropped 3 bases and J dropped 5 bases, with 10 bases sitting between them. The germline V gene encodes CDR1 SGHTA and CDR2 FQGNSA. This CDR3 spans 13 amino acids. In DNA, the CDR3 is TGTGCCAGCAGCTTGTTACAGCTTTATGGCTACACCTTC. It yields the protein CASSLLQLYGYTF.

The chain recombines TRBV11-2 with TRBJ2-5; 10 bases match TRBD1. With V trimmed by 3 bases and J by 1 base, 2 bases remained unmatched. The germline V gene encodes CDR1 SGHAT and CDR2 FQNNGV. The length of the CDR3 is 15 residues. The CDR3 nucleotides are TGTGCCAGCAGCTTGGGACAGGGGTTCCAAGAGACCCAGTACTTC. It codes for CASSLGQGFQETQYF.

This clonotype occurred a few times. The V call is TRBV19, the J call TRBJ2-1; 13 nucleotides agree with TRBD2. CDR3 size: 16 residues. The germline V gene has CDR1 LNHDA and CDR2 SQIVND (reference sequence). With 5 bases clipped from V and 6 bases from J, the junction kept 7 bases outside the gene matches. CDR3 amino acids: CASSPQLAGGGNEQFF. Here the CDR3 DNA reads TGTGCCAGTAGTCCCCAACTAGCGGGAGGGGGCAATGAGCAGTTCTTC.

This clonotype was detected only a few times. The V call is TRBV18, the J call TRBJ2-2; D uncertain. Trimming pared 3 bases from V and 3 bases from J, leaving 14 bases between. The CDR3 loop spans 16 amino acids. CDR1 is KGHSH, CDR2 LQKENI, per germline. CDR3 nucleotide sequence: TGTGCCAGCTCACCTCTCCGGGTAGGCGACACCGGGGAGCTGTTTTTT. Translation gives CASSPLRVGDTGELFF.

V usage is TRBV19 and J usage is TRBJ2-2; D remains ambiguous. Germline CDR1 is LNHDA and CDR2 is SQIVND (reference sequence). This CDR3 has 13 amino acids. Between the trimmed V and J ends, which lost 6 bases and 8 bases, there was a span of 13 bases. The CDR3 region has the DNA TGTGCCAGTAGCCCCTCCACCCCAGGGGAGCTGTTTTTT. Residues: CASSPSTPGELFF.